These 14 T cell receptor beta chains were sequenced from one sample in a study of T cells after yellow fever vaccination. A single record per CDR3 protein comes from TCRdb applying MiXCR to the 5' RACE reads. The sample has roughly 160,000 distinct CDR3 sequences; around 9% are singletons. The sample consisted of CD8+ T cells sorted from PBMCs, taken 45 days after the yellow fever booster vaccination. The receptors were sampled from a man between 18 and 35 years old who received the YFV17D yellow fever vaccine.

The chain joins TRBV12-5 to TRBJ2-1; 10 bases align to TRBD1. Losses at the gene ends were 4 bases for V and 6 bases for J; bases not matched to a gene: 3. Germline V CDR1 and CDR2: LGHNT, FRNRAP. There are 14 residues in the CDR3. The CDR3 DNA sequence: TGTGCTAGTGGTTGGGGGACAGGGGTCAATGAGCAGTTCTTC. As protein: CASGWGTGVNEQFF.

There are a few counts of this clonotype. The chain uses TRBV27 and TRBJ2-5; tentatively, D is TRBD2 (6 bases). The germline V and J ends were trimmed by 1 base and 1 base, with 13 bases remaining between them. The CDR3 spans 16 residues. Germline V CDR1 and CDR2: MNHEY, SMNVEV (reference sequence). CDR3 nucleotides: TGTGCCAGCAGTTTATTAGGGACTGAATTCCAAGAGACCCAGTACTTC. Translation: CASSLLGTEFQETQYF.

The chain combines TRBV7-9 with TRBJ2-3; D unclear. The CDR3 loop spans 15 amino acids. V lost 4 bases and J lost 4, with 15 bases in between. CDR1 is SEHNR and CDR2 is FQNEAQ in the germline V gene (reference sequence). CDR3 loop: CASSSLWTEADTQYF. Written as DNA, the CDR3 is TGTGCCAGCAGCTCTCTCTGGACGGAAGCAGATACGCAGTATTTT. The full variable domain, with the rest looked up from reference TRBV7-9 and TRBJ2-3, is DTGVSQNPRHKITKRGQNVTFRCDPISEHNRLYWYRQTLGQGPEFLTYFQNEAQLEKSRLLSDRFSAERPKGSFSTLEIQRTEQGDSAMYLCASSSLWTEADTQYFGPGTRLTVL.

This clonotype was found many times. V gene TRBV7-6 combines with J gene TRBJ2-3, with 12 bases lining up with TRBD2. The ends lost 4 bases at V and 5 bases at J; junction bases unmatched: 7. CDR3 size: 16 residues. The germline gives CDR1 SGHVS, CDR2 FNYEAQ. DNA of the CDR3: TGTGCCAGCAGCTACCTAGCGGGGGGGACCCAAGATACGCAGTATTTT. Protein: CASSYLAGGTQDTQYF.

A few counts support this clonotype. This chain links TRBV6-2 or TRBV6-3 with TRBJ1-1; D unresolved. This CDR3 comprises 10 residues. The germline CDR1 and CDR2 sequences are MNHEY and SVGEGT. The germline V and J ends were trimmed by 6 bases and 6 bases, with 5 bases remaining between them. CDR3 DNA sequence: TGTGCCAGCAGCGGTGCTGAAGCTTTCTTT. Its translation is CASSGAEAFF.

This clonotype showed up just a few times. In nucleotides, the CDR3 is TGCGCCAGCAGCCAAGGTCCAGGGAAACGGGGAAACACTGAAGCTTTCTTT. Protein sequence: CASSQGPGKRGNTEAFF. The genes are TRBV4-3 and TRBJ1-1; D perhaps matches TRBD1 (5 bases). V lost 1 base to trimming and J lost 2 bases, with 17 bases between them. Looked up from germline, CDR1 is LGHNA and CDR2 is YSLEER. The length of the CDR3 is 17 residues.

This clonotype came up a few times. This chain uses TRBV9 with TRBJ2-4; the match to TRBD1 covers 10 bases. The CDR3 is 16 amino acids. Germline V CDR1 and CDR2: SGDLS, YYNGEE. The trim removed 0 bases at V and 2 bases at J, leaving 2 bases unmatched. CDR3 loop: CASSVVGQGPKNIQYF. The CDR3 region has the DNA TGTGCCAGCAGCGTAGTGGGACAGGGGCCCAAAAACATTCAGTACTTC.

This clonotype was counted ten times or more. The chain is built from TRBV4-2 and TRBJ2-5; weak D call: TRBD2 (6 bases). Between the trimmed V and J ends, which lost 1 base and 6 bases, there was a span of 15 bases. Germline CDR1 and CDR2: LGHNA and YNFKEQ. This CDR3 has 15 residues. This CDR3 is CASSQVPRGWQTQYF. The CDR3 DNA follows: TGTGCCAGCAGCCAAGTTCCCCGGGGGTGGCAGACCCAGTACTTC.

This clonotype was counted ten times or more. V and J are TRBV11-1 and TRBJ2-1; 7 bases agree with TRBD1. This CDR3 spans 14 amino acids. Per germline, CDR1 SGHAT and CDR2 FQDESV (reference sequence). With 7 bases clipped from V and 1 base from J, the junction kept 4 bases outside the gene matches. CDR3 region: CASTKQGSYNEQFF. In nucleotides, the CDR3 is TGTGCCAGCACCAAACAGGGGTCCTACAATGAGCAGTTCTTC. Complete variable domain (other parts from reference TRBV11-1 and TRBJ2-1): EAEVAQSPRYKITEKSQAVAFWCDPISGHATLYWYRQILGQGPELLVQFQDESVVDDSQLPKDRFSAERLKGVDSTLKIQPAELGDSAMYLCASTKQGSYNEQFFGPGTRLTVL.

As DNA, the CDR3 is TGTGCCAGCAGCCAAGTGGAGAATTCACCCCTCCACTTT. Residues: CASSQVENSPLHF. The chain recombines TRBV4-2 with TRBJ1-6; D is undetermined. The CDR3 has 13 residues. The V gene lost 1 base and the J gene lost 7 bases, with 5 bases spanning the gap. CDR1 and CDR2 (germline): LGHNA, YNFKEQ.

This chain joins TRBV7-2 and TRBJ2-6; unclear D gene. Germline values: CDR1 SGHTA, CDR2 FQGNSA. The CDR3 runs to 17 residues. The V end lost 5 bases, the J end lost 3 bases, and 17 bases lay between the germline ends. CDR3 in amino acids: CASSQPTAEDGANVLTF. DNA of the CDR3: TGTGCCAGCAGCCAACCGACTGCCGAAGATGGGGCCAACGTCCTGACTTTC.

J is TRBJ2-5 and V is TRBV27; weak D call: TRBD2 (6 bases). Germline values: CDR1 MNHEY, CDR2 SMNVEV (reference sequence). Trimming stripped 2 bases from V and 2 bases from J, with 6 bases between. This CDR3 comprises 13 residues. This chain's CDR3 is CASSLGTQETQYF. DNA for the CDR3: TGTGCCAGCAGTTTAGGGACTCAAGAGACCCAGTACTTC.

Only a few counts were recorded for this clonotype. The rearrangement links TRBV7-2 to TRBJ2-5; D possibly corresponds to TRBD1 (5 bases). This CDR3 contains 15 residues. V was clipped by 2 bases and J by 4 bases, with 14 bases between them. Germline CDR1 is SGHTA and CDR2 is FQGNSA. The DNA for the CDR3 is TGTGCCAGCAGCTTAAAGGGGCGTCGGGTAGAGACCCAGTACTTC. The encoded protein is CASSLKGRRVETQYF.

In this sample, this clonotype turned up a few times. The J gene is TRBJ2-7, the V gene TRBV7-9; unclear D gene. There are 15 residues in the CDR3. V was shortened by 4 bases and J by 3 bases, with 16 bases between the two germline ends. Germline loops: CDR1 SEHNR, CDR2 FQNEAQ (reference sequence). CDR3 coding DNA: TGTGCCAGCAGCTCAGCAACGACCACCCACTACGAGCAGTACGTC. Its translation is CASSSATTTHYEQYV.